A selection of T cell receptor beta chains follows, all from one sample in a study of regulatory T cells in long-lasting Graves disease. MiXCR was run by TCRdb on the multiplex PCR reads, yielding one entry per CDR3 protein. Here the sample spans roughly 420,000 distinct CDR3 sequences, 14% being singletons. The sample was also reused in another study, on T cells in Graves' hyperthyroidism and ophthalmopathy.

Sequencing used peripheral blood mononuclear cells (PBMCs), obtained at new diagnosis, from a patient treated with antithyroid drugs. These receptors were collected from a woman between 50 and 59 years old with Graves disease. Each CDR3 is given with its conserved first and last residue. D genes are given only for firm matches. Clone size is shown for a subset of rows, as once, few, many or a class of expanded clone.

J gene	clone size	D gene	V gene	CDR3 protein	CDR3 DNA
TRBJ1-1	NA	NA	TRBV19	CAIHGRGETEAFF	TGTGCCATACACGGACGTGGGGAGACTGAAGCTTTCTTT
TRBJ2-5	many	TRBD1	TRBV12-3/TRBV12-4	CASSLGGQGVLGETQYF	TGTGCCAGCAGTTTAGGGGGACAGGGGGTGCTAGGAGAGACCCAGTACTTC
TRBJ2-2	many	NA	TRBV5-1	CASSFSWRNTGELFF	TGCGCCAGCAGCTTTTCCTGGCGGAACACCGGGGAGCTGTTTTTT
TRBJ2-5	few	TRBD1	TRBV12-5	CASGFGQGQETQYF	TGTGCTAGTGGTTTTGGACAGGGCCAAGAGACCCAGTACTTC
TRBJ2-1	many	TRBD1	TRBV10-3	CAISGDRGGYNEQFF	TGTGCCATCAGTGGGGACAGGGGTGGGTACAATGAGCAGTTCTTC
TRBJ2-7	few	NA	TRBV3-1	CASSQGAGLAYEQYF	TGTGCCAGCAGCCAAGGGGCAGGACTCGCCTACGAGCAGTACTTC
TRBJ2-7	NA	NA	TRBV29-1	CSVVRGSYEQYF	TGCAGCGTCGTGAGGGGCTCCTACGAGCAGTACTTC
TRBJ2-7	many	TRBD2	TRBV2	CASNLAGVYEQYF	TGTGCCAGCAATCTAGCGGGAGTGTACGAGCAGTACTTC
TRBJ2-7	many	NA	TRBV28	CASSYGLEQYF	TGTGCCAGCAGTTATGGGCTCGAGCAGTACTTC
TRBJ2-3	few	NA	TRBV5-1	CASSFGSADTQYF	TGCGCCAGCAGCTTCGGGAGCGCAGATACGCAGTATTTT
TRBJ1-1	NA	TRBD1	TRBV7-9	CASRRAGTGTMNTEAFF	TGTGCCAGCAGGCGCGCCGGGACAGGGACCATGAACACTGAAGCTTTCTTT
TRBJ2-7	many	NA	TRBV7-7	CASSSTRFEQYF	TGTGCCAGCAGCTCGACTAGGTTTGAGCAGTACTTC
TRBJ2-1	many	NA	TRBV12-3/TRBV12-4	CASSLGLRRTVYNEQFF	TGTGCCAGCAGTTTAGGGCTCCGCCGGACCGTCTACAATGAGCAGTTCTTC
TRBJ2-3	many	NA	TRBV3-1	CASSQVGGGEAQYF	TGTGCCAGCAGCCAAGTTGGTGGCGGAGAGGCGCAGTATTTT
TRBJ2-5	many	NA	TRBV2	CASRVASQETQYF	TGTGCCAGCAGGGTAGCGAGCCAAGAGACCCAGTACTTC
TRBJ1-1	NA	NA	TRBV6-4	CASSEDSGETEAFF	TGCGCCAGCAGTGAAGATTCGGGAGAGACTGAAGCTTTCTTT
TRBJ2-3	NA	TRBD2	TRBV20-1	CSAGGTSGRWVDTQYF	TGCAGTGCTGGGGGGACTAGCGGGAGGTGGGTAGATACGCAGTATTTT
TRBJ1-1	many	TRBD1	TRBV10-3	CATGQGPSAFF	TGTGCCACCGGACAGGGCCCCTCGGCTTTCTTT
TRBJ2-7	many	TRBD1	TRBV18	CASSPPVGQGASYEQYF	TGTGCCAGCTCACCACCGGTCGGACAGGGGGCATCCTACGAGCAGTACTTC
TRBJ1-1	few	NA	TRBV4-1	CASSQGTGLITEAFF	TGCGCCAGCAGCCAAGGAACAGGGTTGATCACTGAAGCTTTCTTT
TRBJ2-1	many	TRBD2	TRBV12-3/TRBV12-4	CASSEAGTSGSSYNEQFF	TGTGCCAGCAGTGAAGCCGGGACTAGCGGGAGCTCCTACAATGAGCAGTTCTTC
TRBJ2-1	many	TRBD1	TRBV29-1	CSVKASPGTGLSSYNEQFF	TGCAGCGTCAAAGCCTCCCCGGGGACAGGGTTAAGCTCCTACAATGAGCAGTTCTTC
TRBJ2-7	many	NA	TRBV7-9	CASSPQVEYEQYF	TGTGCCAGCAGCCCCCAAGTGGAATACGAGCAGTACTTC
TRBJ2-3	few	NA	TRBV29-1	CSVDGVVTGYDTQYF	TGCAGCGTTGATGGGGTCGTGACGGGATATGATACGCAGTATTTT
TRBJ2-4	many	TRBD1	TRBV7-3	CASSPGAGQGVYF	TGTGCCAGCAGCCCAGGGGCCGGACAGGGAGTGTACTTC
TRBJ2-2	few	TRBD1	TRBV11-2	CASSSPTIRDSANTGELFF	TGTGCCAGCAGCTCACCTACGATCCGGGACAGCGCGAACACCGGGGAGCTGTTTTTT
TRBJ2-5	NA	TRBD2	TRBV7-2	CASSLGLAGRREVQYF	TGTGCCAGCAGCTTGGGACTAGCGGGACGTAGGGAGGTCCAGTACTTC
TRBJ2-1	few	NA	TRBV10-3	CAISPGGSYNEQFF	TGTGCCATCAGTCCAGGTGGCTCCTACAATGAGCAGTTCTTC
TRBJ2-7	NA	TRBD2	TRBV6-1	CASKRTSGRGETYEQYF	TGTGCCAGCAAGAGGACTAGCGGGAGGGGAGAAACCTACGAGCAGTACTTC
TRBJ2-3	few	NA	TRBV7-3	CASSLPSGYTDTQYF	TGTGCCAGCAGCTTACCCAGCGGATACACAGATACGCAGTATTTT
TRBJ2-1	NA	NA	TRBV6-1	CASRPRTAYNEQFF	TGTGCCAGCAGACCTCGGACTGCTTACAATGAGCAGTTCTTC
TRBJ2-3	many	TRBD1	TRBV27	CASSLSAGGSLFTDTQYF	TGTGCCAGCAGTTTATCGGCAGGGGGTAGCCTCTTCACAGATACGCAGTATTTT
TRBJ2-1	many	TRBD2	TRBV6-2/TRBV6-3	CASSEQISGAAYNEQFF	TGTGCCAGCAGTGAACAAATTAGCGGGGCCGCATACAATGAGCAGTTCTTC
TRBJ2-5	many	TRBD1	TRBV6-1	CASSHRTGSQETQYF	TGTGCCAGCAGCCACAGGACAGGGAGCCAAGAGACCCAGTACTTC
TRBJ1-1	many	NA	TRBV6-1	CASSAQLTEAFF	TGTGCCAGCAGTGCACAGCTCACTGAAGCTTTCTTT
TRBJ2-7	many	TRBD2	TRBV20-1	CSAREGGRAGFYEQYF	TGCAGTGCTAGAGAGGGCGGGAGGGCCGGATTTTACGAGCAGTACTTC
TRBJ1-2	many	NA	TRBV19	CASSPFADGYTF	TGTGCCAGTAGCCCATTTGCAGATGGCTACACCTTC
TRBJ1-5	few	NA	TRBV7-9	CASSLWVGNQPQHF	TGTGCCAGCAGTTTATGGGTGGGGAACCAGCCCCAGCATTTT
TRBJ1-5	many	NA	TRBV2	CASSEGSYGGYQPQHF	TGTGCCAGCAGTGAAGGTAGCTATGGAGGGTATCAGCCCCAGCATTTT
TRBJ2-6	few	TRBD1	TRBV19	CASSQQGLSTDVLTF	TGTGCCAGTAGTCAACAGGGGCTGTCCACAGACGTCCTGACTTTC
TRBJ1-1	few	NA	TRBV18	CASSPPGDPNTEAFF	TGTGCCAGCTCACCACCAGGGGACCCGAACACTGAAGCTTTCTTT
TRBJ2-3	NA	NA	TRBV20-1	CSARATSKGPDGWIVDTQYF	TGCAGTGCTAGAGCGACCTCCAAGGGACCAGACGGATGGATCGTGGATACGCAGTATTTT
TRBJ2-4	few	TRBD2	TRBV10-3	CATTRAGGPAKNIQYF	TGTGCCACCACCAGAGCGGGAGGGCCGGCCAAAAACATTCAGTACTTC
TRBJ2-1	few	NA	TRBV9	CASSGGAGRPSEQFF	TGTGCCAGCAGCGGGGGGGCAGGGCGGCCGTCTGAGCAGTTCTTC
TRBJ2-1	many	NA	TRBV28	CASSSLVGGREQFF	TGTGCCAGCAGTTCCTTAGTGGGAGGTCGGGAGCAGTTCTTC
TRBJ2-1	many	TRBD1	TRBV11-1	CASSLAGGQGYNEQFF	TGTGCCAGCAGCTTAGCGGGGGGACAGGGTTACAATGAGCAGTTCTTC
TRBJ2-3	many	TRBD2	TRBV24-1	CATSGRAGDDRYTQYF	TGTGCCACCAGTGGTCGAGCGGGGGATGACCGCTATACGCAGTATTTT
TRBJ1-1	many	NA	TRBV10-3	CAISPGRRRDTEAFF	TGTGCCATCAGCCCAGGGAGGCGCAGAGACACTGAAGCTTTCTTT
TRBJ1-1	NA	NA	TRBV19	CASSIWAGNTEAFF	TGTGCCAGTAGTATATGGGCCGGCAACACTGAAGCTTTCTTT
TRBJ2-7	many	TRBD1	TRBV5-1	CASSLRPGQGYEQYF	TGCGCCAGCAGCTTGCGACCGGGACAGGGGTACGAGCAGTACTTC
TRBJ2-3	many	TRBD2	TRBV24-1	CATSDLAGVAADTQYF	TGTGCCACCAGTGATTTAGCGGGAGTCGCAGCAGATACGCAGTATTTT
TRBJ1-1	many	NA	TRBV2	CASSDRGVNTEAFF	TGTGCCAGCAGTGACCGGGGGGTGAACACTGAAGCTTTCTTT
TRBJ1-2	many	NA	TRBV2	CASRIRAYGYTF	TGTGCCAGCAGAATCCGGGCTTATGGCTACACCTTC
TRBJ2-7	many	TRBD2	TRBV9	CASSVAGTSPYEQYF	TGTGCCAGCAGCGTAGCCGGGACTAGCCCCTACGAGCAGTACTTC
TRBJ2-1	NA	NA	TRBV29-1	CSVEGIVAGNEQFF	TGCAGCGTTGAGGGGATCGTCGCGGGCAATGAGCAGTTCTTC
TRBJ2-3	many	TRBD2	TRBV20-1	CSARDQGLAGTNTQYF	TGCAGTGCTAGAGATCAGGGACTAGCGGGAACCAATACGCAGTATTTT
TRBJ2-1	many	NA	TRBV27	CASRQYRSEQFF	TGTGCCAGCAGACAATACAGAAGTGAGCAGTTCTTC
TRBJ2-3	NA	TRBD2	TRBV5-1	CASRTGTSGSTDTQYF	TGCGCCAGCCGGACCGGGACTAGCGGGAGCACAGATACGCAGTATTTT
TRBJ2-2	few	TRBD2	TRBV6-1	CASSRLRASGSMGELFF	TGTGCCAGCAGTCGTCTTCGGGCTAGCGGGAGTATGGGGGAGCTGTTTTTT